Listed below are T cell receptor beta chains from one sample, sequenced in a study of response to subunit inactivated influenza vaccine. Each CDR3 protein is one row after TCRdb ran MiXCR on the RT-PCR reads. The table has around 850,000 distinct CDR3 sequences, 15% to 20% seen once; the top ten hold roughly 10%. The sequenced sample was PBMCs from blood, obtained 5 days after vaccination. The source of these receptors is a man aged 45-65 years who received an inactivated influenza vaccine. Each CDR3 is given with its conserved first and last residue. A D gene is named only where the DNA matches it firmly. Some rows mark clone size as missing; the rest say once, few, many or name a class of expanded clone.

>TRBV12-3/TRBV12-4|TRBJ1-5|many|-
CASRPDTGGNQPQHF
TGTGCCAGCAGGCCCGACACCGGCGGGAATCAGCCCCAGCATTTT
>TRBV4-1|TRBJ2-7|-|-
CASSQGTGIEQYF
TGCGCCAGCAGCCAGGGGACGGGAATAGAGCAGTACTTC
>TRBV7-9|TRBJ1-2|few|TRBD1
CASSSSQGVGGYTF
TGTGCCAGCAGCTCCTCACAGGGGGTGGGTGGCTACACCTTC
>TRBV2|TRBJ2-3|few|-
CASNPQGGSTDTQYF
TGTGCCAGCAACCCACAGGGCGGTAGCACAGATACGCAGTATTTT
>TRBV12-3/TRBV12-4|TRBJ2-7|few|TRBD1
CASSPSGTGLYF
TGTGCCAGCAGTCCTAGTGGGACAGGGCTATACTTC
>TRBV28|TRBJ2-5|-|TRBD1
CASSYQGAWETQYF
TGTGCCAGCAGTTACCAGGGGGCGTGGGAGACCCAGTACTTC
>TRBV20-1|TRBJ1-3|-|-
CSARDTSSGNTIYF
TGCAGTGCCCGGGACACAAGCTCTGGAAACACCATATATTTT
>TRBV19|TRBJ2-1|few|-
CASSIGGRPPYNEQFF
TGTGCCAGTAGTATAGGGGGGCGCCCCCCCTACAATGAGCAGTTCTTC
>TRBV9|TRBJ2-3|-|TRBD2
CASSVATGTSNVPPDTQYF
TGTGCCAGCAGCGTAGCTACCGGGACTAGCAATGTCCCCCCAGATACGCAGTATTTT
>TRBV4-3|TRBJ2-7|-|TRBD1
CASSQEGQGNYEQYF
TGCGCCAGCAGCCAAGAGGGACAGGGGAACTACGAGCAGTACTTC
>TRBV10-2|TRBJ2-7|few|-
CASSHQGSYEQYF
TGCGCCAGCAGCCACCAAGGCTCCTACGAGCAGTACTTC
>TRBV7-9|TRBJ2-1|-|-
CASSRRLLHSSYNEQFF
TGTGCCAGCAGCCGACGACTGCTCCATAGCTCCTACAATGAGCAGTTCTTC
>TRBV3-1|TRBJ2-1|-|TRBD2
CASSTIAGDNEQFF
TGTGCCAGCAGCACCATAGCGGGGGACAATGAGCAGTTCTTC
>TRBV29-1|TRBJ2-7|-|TRBD2
CSVEVRGSASYEQYF
TGCAGCGTTGAAGTCCGCGGGAGTGCCTCCTACGAGCAGTACTTC
>TRBV20-1|TRBJ2-2|-|TRBD2
CSARRTSGGAYTGELFF
TGCAGTGCTAGACGGACTAGCGGGGGGGCCTACACCGGGGAGCTGTTTTTT
>TRBV6-5|TRBJ2-3|many|-
CASSYFGPSDTQYF
TGTGCCAGCAGTTACTTCGGGCCCTCAGATACGCAGTATTTT
>TRBV7-3|TRBJ2-1|-|-
CASSPGQGFGNEQFF
TGTGCCAGCAGCCCCGGGCAGGGATTTGGAAATGAGCAGTTCTTC
>TRBV15|TRBJ2-3|few|TRBD2
CATSRDLLAGAYEADTQYF
TGTGCCACCAGCAGAGATCTACTAGCGGGAGCCTATGAGGCAGATACGCAGTATTTT
>TRBV18|TRBJ2-5|-|TRBD2
CASTGGVQETQYF
TGTGCCAGCACGGGGGGAGTCCAAGAGACCCAGTACTTC
>TRBV12-3/TRBV12-4|TRBJ1-5|-|-
CASSLYRDIQPQHF
TGTGCCAGCAGTTTGTACAGGGATATTCAGCCCCAGCATTTT
>TRBV5-4|TRBJ2-7|few|-
CASSLGRSQSPYEQYF
TGTGCCAGCAGCTTGGGCCGGAGCCAGAGTCCCTACGAGCAGTACTTC
>TRBV11-2|TRBJ2-1|-|-
CASSFDPGEAEQFF
TGTGCCAGCAGCTTTGACCCGGGGGAGGCTGAGCAGTTCTTC
>TRBV6-2/TRBV6-3|TRBJ2-1|-|TRBD2
CASIQTSGRKQFF
TGTGCCAGCATTCAGACTAGCGGCCGAAAGCAGTTCTTC
>TRBV20-1|TRBJ2-1|many|TRBD1
CSARETGTDYNEQFF
TGCAGTGCTAGAGAAACCGGGACAGACTACAATGAGCAGTTCTTC
>TRBV6-5|TRBJ2-3|-|-
CASISGHLVTDTQYF
TGTGCCAGCATTTCGGGACACCTTGTCACAGATACGCAGTATTTT
>TRBV24-1|TRBJ2-5|many|-
CATSATTGEETQYF
TGTGCCACCAGTGCCACGACGGGGGAAGAGACCCAGTACTTC
>TRBV7-2|TRBJ2-3|few|TRBD2
CASSLVASGSGADTQYF
TGTGCCAGCAGCTTAGTTGCGAGCGGGAGTGGGGCAGATACGCAGTATTTT
>TRBV2|TRBJ2-1|many|-
CASSADYWYNEQFF
TGTGCCAGCAGTGCCGACTACTGGTACAATGAGCAGTTCTTC
>TRBV7-9|TRBJ2-3|-|-
CASSLVPDDTQYF
TGTGCCAGCAGCTTAGTTCCCGACGATACACAGTATTTT
>TRBV6-2/TRBV6-3|TRBJ1-4|-|TRBD1
CASSPPGQQNEKLFF
TGTGCCAGCAGTCCCCCGGGACAGCAGAATGAAAAACTGTTTTTT
>TRBV25-1|TRBJ2-5|many|TRBD1
CASSGQGLETQYF
TGTGCCAGCAGTGGACAGGGTTTGGAGACCCAGTACTTC
>TRBV5-5|TRBJ2-1|-|TRBD2
CASSETGTSVYNEQFF
TGTGCCAGCAGCGAAACCGGGACTAGCGTCTACAATGAGCAGTTCTTC
>TRBV29-1|TRBJ1-2|many|-
CSATVNYGYTF
TGCAGCGCCACAGTGAACTATGGCTACACCTTC
>TRBV2|TRBJ2-7|-|TRBD1
CASSFLGQGYEQYF
TGTGCCAGCAGCTTTCTGGGACAGGGCTACGAGCAGTACTTC
>TRBV20-1|TRBJ2-7|-|-
CSAPPGHGLPEQYF
TGCAGTGCGCCACCGGGACACGGGCTCCCCGAGCAGTACTTC
>TRBV12-3/TRBV12-4|TRBJ2-3|-|-
CASKRRDTQYF
TGTGCCAGCAAGCGCAGGGATACGCAGTATTTT
>TRBV19|TRBJ2-7|-|TRBD2
CASSRLPSGSSYEQYF
TGTGCCAGTAGTAGATTGCCTAGCGGGAGCTCCTACGAGCAGTACTTC
>TRBV5-1|TRBJ2-3|-|-
CASRGPSSTDTQYF
TGCGCAAGCCGGGGCCCATCCAGCACAGATACGCAGTATTTT
>TRBV20-1|TRBJ2-7|many|TRBD2
CSGTGTSGGGEQYF
TGCAGTGGGACCGGGACTAGCGGGGGTGGCGAGCAGTACTTC
>TRBV6-5|TRBJ2-7|-|TRBD2
CASSYPGLAREQYF
TGTGCCAGCAGTTACCCCGGACTAGCGAGGGAGCAGTACTTC
>TRBV20-1|TRBJ1-1|many|-
CSAWTPGGETEAFF
TGCAGTGCGTGGACCCCTGGGGGAGAGACTGAAGCTTTCTTT
>TRBV20-1|TRBJ1-3|-|TRBD1
CSARETGDSGNTIYF
TGCAGTGCTAGAGAGACAGGGGACTCTGGAAACACCATATATTTT
>TRBV29-1|TRBJ1-6|many|-
CSVWPPAGNSPLHF
TGCAGCGTCTGGCCCCCCGCGGGTAATTCACCCCTCCACTTT
>TRBV6-2/TRBV6-3|TRBJ2-1|-|TRBD2
CTSSRTTSGAYNEQFF
TGTACCAGCAGCCGGACGACTAGCGGAGCTTACAATGAGCAGTTCTTC
>TRBV29-1|TRBJ2-1|many|TRBD1
CSVDRQGTEQFF
TGCAGCGTTGATAGACAGGGAACTGAGCAGTTCTTC